The subject of this entry is one T cell receptor beta chain. Its specificity is unknown. This sample's time point: patch test 2, 6 weeks after DPC sensitization. Treatment reported: therapeutic diphenylcyclopropenone sensitization with weekly scalp DPC. Sample donors consisted of patients with alopecia, aged 18 to 70 years, who were suitable for DPC. The authors extracted total RNA from unfractionated whole blood. This specimen comes from a study of human T cells and chemical hapten exposure. Study overall: Chiefly female patients presented with alopecia areata, totalis or universalis. Notes on the study in general: There was alopecia in the donors, so their immune response may differ from that of healthy people.

Via MiXCR, TCRdb re-called the RACE reads, giving one row per CDR3 protein. This sample has approximately 68,000 distinct CDR3 sequences; 7.5% to 9.5% occur once, and the top ten carry around 3%. The receptor was derived from a woman aged 45-65 years with alopecia areata. Some clones in this sample may be carry-over from other donors' samples. Sequencing used whole blood, obtained in connection with sensitization to the hapten diphenylcyclopropenone (DPC).

The CDR3 coding sequence is TGCGCCAGCAGCTTGGACGGTTCTAGCACAGATACGCAGTATTTT. It codes for CASSLDGSSTDTQYF. V gene TRBV5-1 combines with J gene TRBJ2-3, with D hard to call. The CDR3 totals 15 residues. The V and J ends lost 0 bases and 0 bases respectively, with 8 bases between them. Germline V gene data show CDR1 as SGHRS and CDR2 as YFSETQ. Filled out from reference TRBV5-1 and TRBJ2-3, the complete variable domain reads KAGVTQTPRYLIKTRGQQVTLSCSPISGHRSVSWYQQTPGQGLQFLFEYFSETQRNKGNFPGRFSGRQFSNSRSEMNVSTLELGDSALYLCASSLDGSSTDTQYFGPGTRLTVL.